These 28 T cell receptor beta chains came from one sample sequenced in a study of T cell repertoires in cytomegalovirus infection. MiXCR, run by TCRdb on the reads, gives a single entry per CDR3 protein. Of 450,000 to 600,000 distinct CDR3 sequences detected, roughly 43% appear once; the ten largest clones hold roughly two fifths. These receptors have no identified antigens. The sample consisted of cultured PBMCs, taken from culture after CMV antigen stimulation. Every receptor here comes from a human donor in good health (CMV status not recorded). Some clones in this sample may be carry-over from other donors' samples.

The V call is TRBV6-1, the J call TRBJ2-7; D could derive from TRBD1 or TRBD2 (5 bases each). The CDR3 is made up of 14 amino acids. V was cut by 6 bases and J by 3 bases, with 15 bases left in between. Germline assignment: CDR1 MNHNS and CDR2 SASEGT. The CDR3 spells CASRSRDGYYEQYF. The CDR3 DNA is TGTGCCAGCAGGAGCCGGGACGGATACTACGAGCAGTACTTC.

The chain uses TRBV9 and TRBJ2-1, with 9 nucleotides matching TRBD2. Germline-derived CDR1 and CDR2 are SGDLS and YYNGEE. The CDR3 spans 16 residues. J lost 0 bases, V lost 0 bases, and 1 base had no gene match. The CDR3 region is CASSVVAGASYNEQFF. CDR3 bases: TGTGCCAGCAGCGTAGTAGCGGGGGCCTCCTACAATGAGCAGTTCTTC.

This clonotype has a handful of counts. This chain connects TRBV11-2 to TRBJ2-7; a possible D gene is TRBD2 (5 bases). V was trimmed by 5 bases and J by 2 bases, leaving 16 bases between them. The germline V gene encodes CDR1 SGHAT and CDR2 FQNNGV. This CDR3 comprises 15 residues. CDR3 sequence (DNA): TGTGCCAGCAGCCGGGTTGGCGCGGGCCCCTACGAGCAGTACTTC. Residues: CASSRVGAGPYEQYF.

Worth noting for this clonotype: Its ends do not fully match the called genes, so a read error is possible. J is TRBJ2-1 and V is TRBV11-2; a weak D match, TRBD2 (6 bases). Germline-derived CDR1 and CDR2 are SGHAT and FQNNGV. The CDR3 has 15 amino acids. The CDR3 sequence: CASSLEPSVYNEQFF. The DNA of the CDR3 is TGCGCCAGCAGCTTAGAGCCTAGCGTCTACAATGAGCAGTTCTTC.

This clonotype was seen a few times. The chain recombines TRBV12-3 or TRBV12-4 with TRBJ2-1; D gene uncertain. V was trimmed by 3 bases and J by 1 base, leaving 7 bases between them. The CDR3 is 14 amino acids. Here the CDR3 reads CASSLGISYNEQFF. In DNA, the CDR3 is TGTGCCAGCAGTTTGGGGATTTCCTACAATGAGCAGTTCTTC.

V usage is TRBV6-1 and J usage is TRBJ1-5; 7 nucleotides match TRBD1. Germline V gives CDR1 MNHNS, CDR2 SASEGT. This CDR3 is built from 14 residues. V shed 7 bases, J shed 1 base, and the junction held 4 bases outside the gene matches. The CDR3 DNA sequence: TGTGCCAGCAAGGGGGGACAGAGCAATCAGCCCCAGCATTTT. This sequence encodes CASKGGQSNQPQHF.

The chain joins TRBV4-2 to TRBJ1-2; tentative D call: TRBD1 (5 bases). This CDR3 region has 16 residues. With 4 bases removed from V and 5 bases from J, the gap between germline ends came to 20 bases. Germline CDR1 reads LGHNA; CDR2 reads YNFKEQ. In DNA, the CDR3 is TGTGCCAGCAGCCTACTTGGGGCTCGTGGTTGGTATGGCTACACCTTC. Translation: CASSLLGARGWYGYTF.

The chain joins TRBV7-9 to TRBJ2-7, with a weak D call TRBD1 (5 bases). The CDR3 has 15 residues. CDR1 is SEHNR, CDR2 FQNEAQ, per germline (reference sequence). The V and J ends lost 3 bases and 3 bases respectively, with 15 bases between them. The CDR3 is CASSFRQGSSYEQYF. The DNA of the CDR3 is TGTGCCAGCAGCTTCCGGCAGGGCTCAAGCTACGAGCAGTACTTC. The full variable domain, rest sourced from reference TRBV7-9 and TRBJ2-7, is DTGVSQNPRHKITKRGQNVTFRCDPISEHNRLYWYRQTLGQGPEFLTYFQNEAQLEKSRLLSDRFSAERPKGSFSTLEIQRTEQGDSAMYLCASSFRQGSSYEQYFGPGTRLTVT.

The chain has TRBV6-1 and TRBJ2-5, with 8 bases identical to TRBD2. The CDR3 covers 15 residues. The germline CDR1 and CDR2 sequences are MNHNS and SASEGT. With 3 bases clipped from V and 5 bases from J, the junction kept 8 bases outside the gene matches. CDR3 amino acids: CASSDAGLDGETQYF. CDR3 bases: TGTGCCAGCAGTGACGCGGGACTAGATGGGGAGACCCAGTACTTC.

The chain has TRBV10-3 and TRBJ2-5, with D perhaps TRBD1 or TRBD2 (5 bases each). V gave up 10 bases and J gave up 1 base, with 10 bases separating them. Germline CDR1 ENHRY, CDR2 SYGVKD. The CDR3 has 12 amino acids. CDR3 residues: CATGTPQETQYF. In nucleotides, the CDR3 is TGTGCCACCGGGACGCCCCAAGAGACCCAGTACTTC.

This clonotype has only a few counts. V gene TRBV10-3 combines with J gene TRBJ1-1; D is possibly TRBD1 (5 bases). CDR3 length equals 13 residues. CDR1 ENHRY and CDR2 SYGVKD come from the germline V gene. The V and J ends lost 8 bases and 0 bases respectively, with 10 bases between them. For the CDR3, the DNA is TGTGCCATCCTGGGACGGTTGAACACTGAAGCTTTCTTT. Protein: CAILGRLNTEAFF.

This clonotype has a handful of counts. The CDR3 region is CASSFSSGRANEQFF. The CDR3 DNA follows: TGTGCCAGCAGTTTTAGTAGCGGGAGGGCCAATGAGCAGTTCTTC. The chain joins TRBV12-3 or TRBV12-4 to TRBJ2-1; 11 bases fit TRBD2. J gave up 6 bases and V 3 bases, and 4 bases lay outside the gene matches. This CDR3 region has 15 residues.

This clonotype was counted a few times. The chain couples TRBV7-6 to TRBJ2-5, with D unclear. V was trimmed by 2 bases and J by 6 bases, leaving 13 bases between them. The CDR3 covers 14 residues. CDR1 and CDR2 (germline): SGHVS, FNYEAQ. CDR3 loop: CASSLRQLGKTQYF. CDR3 DNA sequence: TGTGCCAGCAGCTTAAGGCAGTTGGGGAAGACCCAGTACTTC.

The J gene is TRBJ2-3, the V gene TRBV20-1; D is undetermined. CDR1 DFQATT and CDR2 SNEGSKA come from the germline V gene (reference sequence). The germline V and J ends were trimmed by 0 bases and 6 bases, with 16 bases remaining between them. This CDR3 is built from 15 residues. The CDR3 region has the DNA TGCAGTGCTAGAGAGCCTTTAGGGCGCAGGGATACGCAGTATTTT. Its translation is CSAREPLGRRDTQYF.

This clonotype was detected only a few times. V gene TRBV19 combines with J gene TRBJ2-5, with TRBD1 identical over 7 bases. The CDR3 covers 14 residues. V dropped 7 bases and J dropped 2; count of bases not matched to a gene: 7. In germline, CDR1 is LNHDA, CDR2 SQIVND (reference sequence). DNA for the CDR3: TGTGCCAGTAATAAGGGACAGCTACAAGAGACCCAGTACTTC. Its protein is CASNKGQLQETQYF.

Here the CDR3 reads CASSPHKTGYEQYF. In DNA form, the CDR3 reads TGCGCCAGCAGCCCTCATAAAACAGGCTACGAGCAGTACTTC. The genes are TRBV4-3 and TRBJ2-7; tentative D call: TRBD1 (5 bases). Trimming removed 4 bases at V and 3 bases at J, with 13 bases between. Germline CDR1 and CDR2: LGHNA and YSLEER. CDR3 length equals 14 residues.

The genes are TRBV18 and TRBJ1-1, with D unclear. V lost 2 bases, J lost 5 bases, and 9 bases lay in between. CDR3 length: 13 amino acids. Per the germline V gene, CDR1 is KGHSH and CDR2 is LQKENI. The CDR3 coding sequence is TGTGCCAGCTCACCAGGGCAGCTAACTGAAGCTTTCTTT. Its translation is CASSPGQLTEAFF. The whole variable domain, remainder taken from reference TRBV18 and TRBJ1-1, is NAGVMQNPRHLVRRRGQEARLRCSPMKGHSHVYWYRQLPEEGLKFMVYLQKENIIDESGMPKERFSAEFPKEGPSILRIQQVVRGDSAAYFCASSPGQLTEAFFGQGTRLTVV.

V is TRBV20-1 and J is TRBJ1-1; 8 positions agree with TRBD1. V was clipped by 6 bases and J by 5 bases; unmatched bases: 2. CDR1 is DFQATT, CDR2 SNEGSKA, per germline (reference sequence). The CDR3 spans 11 residues. The CDR3 nucleotides read TGCAGTGCCAGGGGGCGAACTGAAGCTTTCTTT. The encoded protein is CSARGRTEAFF.

The chain combines TRBV9 with TRBJ1-1, with D tentatively TRBD1 (6 bases). CDR1 is SGDLS, CDR2 YYNGEE, per germline. V lost 0 bases and J lost 1, with 13 bases in between. The CDR3 is 16 residues long. CDR3 region: CASSVGGARGNTEAFF. The CDR3 coding sequence is TGTGCCAGCAGCGTAGGGGGGGCGCGTGGGAACACTGAAGCTTTCTTT.

This clonotype appeared a few times. This chain uses TRBV7-2 with TRBJ2-7; TRBD1 matches 8 bases. This CDR3 spans 14 amino acids. J lost 6 bases, V lost 4 bases, and 8 bases had no gene match. CDR1 and CDR2 (germline): SGHTA, FQGNSA. This CDR3 is CASSSQTGVGEQYF. The DNA of the CDR3 is TGTGCCAGCAGCTCCCAGACAGGGGTGGGCGAGCAGTACTTC.

This clonotype was recorded at least ten times. This rearrangement joins TRBV11-2 to TRBJ2-1; the D gene is possibly TRBD1 (5 bases). Germline loops: CDR1 SGHAT, CDR2 FQNNGV. This CDR3 region has 17 residues. The ends were cut back, 0 bases at V and 4 bases at J, with 16 bases in the middle. The CDR3 DNA reads TGTGCCAGCAGCTTAGATCTCGAACCCAAGGGGTACAATGAGCAGTTCTTC. Amino acids: CASSLDLEPKGYNEQFF.

This clonotype was seen more than once but under ten times. The chain links TRBV7-8 to TRBJ2-2; D is ambiguous. This CDR3 has 14 amino acids. Trimming cost V 5 bases and J 8 bases, with 15 bases left between them. Per germline, CDR1 SGHVS and CDR2 FQNEAQ. The CDR3 coding sequence is TGTGCCAGCAGCCCCATGGCCTTGTCGGGGGAGCTGTTTTTT. Its translation is CASSPMALSGELFF.

V and J are TRBV6-2 or TRBV6-3 and TRBJ2-1; D perhaps matches TRBD2 (6 bases). Trimming took off 2 bases at V and 7 bases at J, with 15 bases between the two ends. The CDR3 runs 15 residues. CDR1 is MNHEY and CDR2 is SVGEGT in the germline V gene. CDR3 loop: CASSYLLAGRNEQFF. The CDR3 region has the DNA TGTGCCAGCAGTTACCTTCTGGCGGGACGAAATGAGCAGTTCTTC.

CDR3 in amino acids: CASSLIPGEQYF. The CDR3 DNA is TGTGCCAGCAGTTTAATCCCCGGCGAGCAGTACTTC. V gene TRBV12-3 or TRBV12-4 combines with J gene TRBJ2-7; D call uncertain. The CDR3 totals 12 residues. Trimming took 2 bases from V and 6 from J, leaving 8 bases between them.

The genes are TRBV4-2 and TRBJ2-3; D might be TRBD1 (5 bases). The CDR3 length is 17 residues. The germline V gene encodes CDR1 LGHNA and CDR2 YNFKEQ. The V end lost 2 bases, the J end lost 2 bases, and 17 bases lay between the germline ends. CDR3 bases: TGTGCCAGCAGCCAAACCCGAAAGACAGACCTCACAGATACGCAGTATTTT. As protein: CASSQTRKTDLTDTQYF.

The chain is built from TRBV2 and TRBJ2-5, with 11 nucleotides matching TRBD2. Germline V lookup: CDR1 SNHLY, CDR2 FYNNEI. V was pared by 9 bases and J by 7 bases, with 4 bases of the junction left unmatched. The CDR3 spans 12 residues. The CDR3 DNA reads TGTGCCAGTAGACTAGCGGGGTCGACCCAGTACTTC. Translated: CASRLAGSTQYF.

The rearrangement joins TRBV4-3 to TRBJ2-5, with D possibly called TRBD1 or TRBD2 (5 bases each). This CDR3 has 17 amino acids. Germline-derived CDR1 and CDR2 are LGHNA and YSLEER. Trimming removed 1 base at V and 2 bases at J, with 17 bases between. The CDR3 protein is CASSQGESGQGQETQYF. For the CDR3, the DNA is TGCGCCAGCAGCCAAGGGGAGAGTGGGCAGGGACAAGAGACCCAGTACTTC.

Ten or more counts support this clonotype. The chain couples TRBV7-2 to TRBJ1-6; D may be TRBD1 (6 bases). CDR3 length: 14 residues. Germline V gives CDR1 SGHTA, CDR2 FQGNSA. V gave up 5 bases and J gave up 10 bases, with 15 bases separating them. This CDR3 reads CASSVRGRGSPLHF. The CDR3 DNA follows: TGTGCCAGCAGCGTCAGGGGTCGCGGATCACCCCTCCACTTT.